The 20 T cell receptor beta chains reported below all come from one sample, sequenced in a study of blood T cell repertoires in COVID-19. TCRdb's copy holds only in-frame clones and misses some; the assay was immunoSEQ multiplex PCR. The repertoire holds about 500,000 clones, with about 90% as singletons. Input material: PBMCs or T cells enriched from blood (not recorded which). All receptors derive from a woman between 18 and 29 years old who had recovered from COVID-19.

There are a few counts of this clone. This chain joins TRBV5-1 and TRBJ2-7; 8 bases match TRBD1. Trimming cost V 0 bases and J 2 bases; bases outside gene matches: 7. This CDR3 has 16 amino acids. Germline loops: CDR1 SGHRS, CDR2 YFSETQ. The CDR3 DNA reads TGCGCCAGCAGCTTGGGTGGCAGGGGGCCCCCCTACGAGCAGTACTTC. Translating it yields CASSLGGRGPPYEQYF.

This sequence joins TRBV30 and TRBJ1-1; D possibly corresponds to TRBD1 (5 bases). CDR3 length: 14 amino acids. Trimming pared 0 bases from V and 4 bases from J, leaving 12 bases between. Germline V gene sequence: CDR1 GTSNPN, CDR2 SVGIG (reference sequence). In DNA, the CDR3 is TGTGCCTGGAGTGTACTCGACAGTAGCACTGAAGCTTTCTTT. Translating it yields CAWSVLDSSTEAFF.

V gene TRBV28 combines with J gene TRBJ2-7; D might be TRBD1 (5 bases). Germline assignment: CDR1 MDHEN and CDR2 SYDVKM. Trimming removed 3 bases from V and 3 bases from J, with 12 bases in between. The CDR3 runs to 14 residues. The DNA of the CDR3 is TGTGCCAGCAGTTTTCTGACAGCTAACTACGAGCAGTACTTC. Its protein is CASSFLTANYEQYF.

This clone showed up just a few times. The chain employs TRBV6-5 and TRBJ1-1, with 8 bases that match TRBD1. The J segment lost 11 bases and the V segment lost 5 bases, leaving 4 bases of the junction unmatched. This CDR3 region has 11 residues. Germline V lookup: CDR1 MNHEY, CDR2 SVGAGI. The CDR3 sequence is CASSIQGGAFF. The CDR3 bases are TGTGCCAGCAGTATACAGGGGGGGGCTTTCTTT.

The chain employs TRBV7-2 and TRBJ1-3, with 8 nucleotides matching TRBD1. After removal of 3 bases from V and 0 bases from J, the junction contained 4 bases not matched to a gene. The CDR3 has 16 amino acids. The germline V gene encodes CDR1 SGHTA and CDR2 FQGNSA. CDR3 region: CASSFRDRSSGNTIYF. The CDR3 nucleotides are TGTGCCAGCAGCTTTAGGGACAGGAGCTCTGGAAACACCATATATTTT. Full variable domain (outside the CDR3, taken from reference TRBV7-2 and TRBJ1-3): GAGVSQSPSNKVTEKGKDVELRCDPISGHTALYWYRQSLGQGLEFLIYFQGNSAPDKSGLPSDRFSAERTGGSVSTLTIQRTQQEDSAVYLCASSFRDRSSGNTIYFGEGSWLTVV.

The genes are TRBV9 and TRBJ1-3, with 9 positions matching TRBD1. The CDR3 consists of 15 residues. V was clipped by 1 base and J by 3 bases; unmatched bases: 2. Germline CDR1 SGDLS, CDR2 YYNGEE. CDR3 coding DNA: TGTGCCAGCAGCGTAACAGGGGGCTTTGGAAACACCATATATTTT. Translating it yields CASSVTGGFGNTIYF.

The chain joins TRBV6-6 to TRBJ1-6; D possibly corresponds to TRBD1 (6 bases). Germline V CDR1 and CDR2: MNHNY, SVGAGI (reference sequence). Trimming cost V 6 bases and J 10 bases, with 16 bases left between them. The CDR3 totals 14 residues. CDR3 in DNA: TGTGCCAGCAGGGATCGGGACAAGTTCTCACCCCTCCACTTT. Its translation: CASRDRDKFSPLHF.

V is TRBV5-1 and J is TRBJ2-5, with D possibly matching TRBD2 (6 bases). This CDR3 has 15 residues. V was shortened by 2 bases and J by 2 bases, with 13 bases between the two germline ends. Germline-derived CDR1 and CDR2 are SGHRS and YFSETQ. CDR3 in DNA: TGCGCCAGCAGCTTTATGCCGGGACTTCAAGAGACCCAGTACTTC. Its translation is CASSFMPGLQETQYF.

This clone was observed a single time. V usage is TRBV2 and J usage is TRBJ2-5, with 10 bases identical to TRBD2. This CDR3 comprises 16 residues. CDR1 and CDR2 (germline): SNHLY, FYNNEI. V lost 4 bases and J lost 5; bases outside the gene matches: 10. The CDR3 sequence is CASSGTSGRIQETQYF. In DNA, the CDR3 is TGTGCCAGCAGTGGGACTAGCGGAAGAATTCAGGAGACCCAGTACTTC.

This chain uses TRBV30 with TRBJ1-5; D possibly corresponds to TRBD1 (5 bases). V lost 0 bases and J lost 10, with 13 bases in between. The CDR3 contains 13 residues. Germline V lookup: CDR1 GTSNPN, CDR2 SVGIG (reference sequence). The CDR3 DNA reads as TGTGCCTGGAGTGTACGGGGGGTAGGCCCCCAGCATTTT. Its protein product is CAWSVRGVGPQHF.

The chain has TRBV25-1 and TRBJ2-3, with a tentative D call TRBD1 (5 bases). This CDR3 contains 14 residues. Trimming shortened V by 4 bases and J by 4 bases, and 12 bases separated the two germline ends. Germline V CDR1 and CDR2: MGHDK, SYGVNS. DNA for the CDR3: TGTGCCAGCAGTGCGGTCAAAGGGGCAGATACGCAGTATTTT. It translates to CASSAVKGADTQYF.

V usage is TRBV6-2 or TRBV6-3 and J usage is TRBJ2-7; a weak D match, TRBD1 (7 bases). Trimming cost V 2 bases and J 2 bases, with 19 bases left between them. This CDR3 comprises 17 residues. From germline, CDR1 is MNHEY and CDR2 SVGEGT. In nucleotides, the CDR3 is TGTGCCAGCAGTTACATTTTGGGGTCAGGGGGGACCTACGAGCAGTACTTC. Translated, it gives CASSYILGSGGTYEQYF.

The chain couples TRBV5-4 to TRBJ1-6; 10 positions agree with TRBD1. Germline V lookup: CDR1 SGHNT, CDR2 YYREEE (reference sequence). The CDR3 is 15 residues long. The V and J ends lost 4 bases and 8 bases, in that order; junction bases with no gene match: 6. The CDR3 bases are TGTGCCAGCAGCCTGTCCGGGACAGGGGATTCACCCCTCCACTTT. Protein sequence: CASSLSGTGDSPLHF.

The chain uses TRBV6-5 and TRBJ1-2, with 9 nucleotides matching TRBD1. The germline V gene encodes CDR1 MNHEY and CDR2 SVGAGI. The J segment lost 6 bases and the V segment lost 6 bases, leaving 8 bases of the junction unmatched. The CDR3 totals 14 residues. The CDR3 is CASSWDRENDGYTF. CDR3 in DNA: TGTGCCAGCAGCTGGGACAGGGAAAATGATGGCTACACCTTC.

V is TRBV10-1 and J is TRBJ1-2, with 7 bases identical to TRBD1. V shed 5 bases and J 4 bases; nucleotides not matched to a gene: 7. The CDR3 has 14 residues. From germline, CDR1 is WNHNN and CDR2 SYGVQD (reference sequence). The CDR3 DNA reads as TGCGCCAGCAGTCCGACAGGGTTAAGCTATGGCTACACCTTC. It codes for CASSPTGLSYGYTF.

The chain is built from TRBV6-4 and TRBJ1-2; TRBD1 aligns across 10 bases. V was pared by 8 bases and J by 3 bases, with 6 bases of the junction left unmatched. Germline lookup yields CDR1 MRHNA and CDR2 SNTAGT. The CDR3 runs to 14 residues. CDR3 loop: CASSRTGGDYGYTF. CDR3 DNA: TGTGCCAGCTCCCGGACAGGGGGAGACTATGGCTACACCTTC.

V gene TRBV7-2 combines with J gene TRBJ1-5; TRBD1 might be the D (6 bases). The CDR3 extends over 13 amino acids. V was shortened by 3 bases and J by 7 bases, with 10 bases between the two germline ends. Germline V gene data show CDR1 as SGHTA and CDR2 as FQGNSA. The CDR3 DNA reads as TGTGCCAGCAGCTTGGGAGGGGGACAGCCCCAGCATTTT. Translated, it gives CASSLGGGQPQHF.

CDR3 protein: CASSLRGEGDTQYF. The CDR3 bases are TGTGCCAGCAGCTTAAGAGGGGAGGGAGATACGCAGTATTTT. V is TRBV5-4 and J is TRBJ2-3; TRBD2 agrees at 7 bases. The CDR3 spans 14 residues. J lost 5 bases, V lost 2 bases, and 5 bases had no gene match. Germline V gives CDR1 SGHNT, CDR2 YYREEE (reference sequence).

The chain carries TRBV5-1 and TRBJ1-4; D remains unclear. The CDR3 contains 14 residues. The germline V gene encodes CDR1 SGHRS and CDR2 YFSETQ. The V end was cut by 2 bases, the J end by 3 bases, with 8 bases between. CDR3 residues: CASSLPGANEKLFF. The CDR3 DNA is TGCGCCAGCAGCTTACCCGGAGCTAATGAAAAACTGTTTTTT.

The chain has TRBV5-4 and TRBJ2-5; TRBD2 might be the D (6 bases). Trimming removed 4 bases from V and 7 bases from J, with 17 bases in between. The CDR3 is made up of 14 amino acids. Germline V lookup: CDR1 SGHNT, CDR2 YYREEE (reference sequence). Here the CDR3 DNA reads TGTGCCAGCAGCCCTCGGGGAGGCCCGATGACCCAGTACTTC. Translating gives CASSPRGGPMTQYF.